The rows below give T cell receptor beta chains drawn from one sample of a study of post-analysis software for immune sequencing data. TCRdb independently ran MiXCR on the PCR reads; one entry per CDR3 protein. Here the sample spans over 150,000 distinct CDR3 sequences, around 36% being singletons. This specimen was blood, taken after autologous hematopoietic stem cell transplantation. These receptors originate from a girl under 18 with multiple sclerosis. The CDR3 runs from the conserved cysteine through the conserved F or W. The size of a clone is reported for some rows only, either as once, few or many, or as a class for expanded clones.

J: TRBJ2-5
V: TRBV30
size: NA
CDR3: CAWSARPPQETQYF

J: TRBJ2-3
V: TRBV6-6
size: NA
CDR3: CASRGLAADTQYF

J: TRBJ2-1
V: TRBV4-2
size: few
CDR3: CASSQVRLAGGANEQFF

J: TRBJ1-5
V: TRBV11-1
size: few
CDR3: CASSLASNQPQHF

J: TRBJ2-3
V: TRBV12-3/TRBV12-4
size: many
CDR3: CASSFPESTDTQYF

J: TRBJ2-7
V: TRBV7-2
size: few
CDR3: CASSLVGLGAYEQYF

J: TRBJ2-2
V: TRBV20-1
size: few
CDR3: CSAETGRDGELFF

J: TRBJ2-1
V: TRBV11-2
size: once
CDR3: CASSGGRPSSYNEQFF

J: TRBJ2-5
V: TRBV12-3/TRBV12-4
size: few
CDR3: CASQTSGARGQYF

J: TRBJ2-1
V: TRBV13
size: NA
CDR3: CASSLAGGNYNEQFF

J: TRBJ2-7
V: TRBV20-1
size: NA
CDR3: CSANGQGYEQYF

J: NA
V: TRBV5-1
size: NA
CDR3: CASSWAQGSTYEQYF

J: TRBJ2-6
V: TRBV5-1
size: NA
CDR3: CASSFRTVFLSGANVLTF

J: TRBJ1-2
V: TRBV29-1
size: NA
CDR3: CSVGGGDGYGYTF

J: TRBJ2-3
V: TRBV10-3
size: NA
CDR3: CAVRSQRERTDTQYF

J: TRBJ2-6
V: TRBV5-1
size: once
CDR3: CASRMGQRTSGANVLTF

J: TRBJ2-1
V: TRBV29-1
size: many
CDR3: CSVVSGKYNEQFF

J: TRBJ2-1
V: TRBV4-3
size: few
CDR3: CASTLGLARANEQFF

J: TRBJ2-7
V: TRBV12-3/TRBV12-4
size: NA
CDR3: CASSHGVTGGAPFYYEQYF

J: TRBJ2-7
V: TRBV5-6
size: few
CDR3: CASSSRTSGASYEQYF

J: TRBJ2-3
V: TRBV9
size: few
CDR3: CASSSPPGLVGDTQYF

J: TRBJ2-1
V: TRBV7-2
size: NA
CDR3: CASSASYNEQFF

J: TRBJ1-1
V: TRBV11-3
size: NA
CDR3: CASSCRQESTEAFF

J: TRBJ2-7
V: TRBV5-1
size: NA
CDR3: CASSLAPSGGPYEQYF

J: TRBJ2-2
V: TRBV20-1
size: NA
CDR3: CSAQSETGELFF

J: TRBJ2-1
V: TRBV7-8
size: NA
CDR3: CASSSGGEDEQFF

J: NA
V: TRBV20-1
size: NA
CDR3: CGAIGALRETQYF

J: TRBJ1-4
V: TRBV14
size: few
CDR3: CASSARQGGGNANEKLFF

J: TRBJ2-7
V: TRBV5-1
size: many
CDR3: CASSLEDWALYEQYF

J: NA
V: TRBV14
size: NA
CDR3: CASSHRLAGGYRDEQYF

J: TRBJ1-2
V: TRBV10-2
size: many
CDR3: CASRQGARYGYTF

J: TRBJ2-7
V: TRBV5-1
size: many
CDR3: CASSPDSSYEQYF

J: TRBJ2-4
V: TRBV29-1
size: NA
CDR3: CSVGGLDKNIQYF

J: NA
V: TRBV11-2
size: NA
CDR3: CASSLGTTGVATQYF

J: TRBJ2-3
V: TRBV20-1
size: NA
CDR3: CSARGSEGLAGGPTDTQYF

J: TRBJ2-5
V: TRBV12-3/TRBV12-4
size: NA
CDR3: CASSLRLAGAKETQYF

J: TRBJ1-2
V: TRBV5-1
size: NA
CDR3: CASSLSWDSRYGYTF

J: TRBJ2-1
V: TRBV7-9
size: NA
CDR3: CASSLSETSYNEQFF

J: TRBJ2-5
V: TRBV9
size: many
CDR3: CASSVSGVAETQYF

J: TRBJ2-1
V: TRBV7-2
size: NA
CDR3: CASSLSGSGVQFF

J: TRBJ2-7
V: TRBV28
size: many
CDR3: CASTMGQGRYEQYF

J: TRBJ1-5
V: TRBV28
size: many
CDR3: CASSEDTGSGQPQHF